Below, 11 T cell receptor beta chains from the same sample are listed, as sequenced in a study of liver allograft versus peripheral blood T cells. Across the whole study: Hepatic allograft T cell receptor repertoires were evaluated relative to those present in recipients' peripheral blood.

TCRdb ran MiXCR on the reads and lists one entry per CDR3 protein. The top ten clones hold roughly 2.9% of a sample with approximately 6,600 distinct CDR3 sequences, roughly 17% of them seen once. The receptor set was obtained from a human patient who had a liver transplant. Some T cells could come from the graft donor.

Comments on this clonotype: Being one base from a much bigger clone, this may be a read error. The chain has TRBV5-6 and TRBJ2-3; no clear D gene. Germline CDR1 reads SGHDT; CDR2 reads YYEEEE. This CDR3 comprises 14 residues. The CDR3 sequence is CASSPTSGADMQYF. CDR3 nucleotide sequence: TGTGCCAGCAGCCCAACTTCGGGCGCAGATATGCAGTATTTT.

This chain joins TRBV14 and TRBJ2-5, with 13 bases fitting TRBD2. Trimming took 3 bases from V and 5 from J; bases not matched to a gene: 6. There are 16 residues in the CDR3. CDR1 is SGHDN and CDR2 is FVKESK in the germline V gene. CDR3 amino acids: CASSQLTSGRIETQYF. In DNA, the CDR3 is TGTGCCAGCAGCCAGTTGACTAGCGGGAGGATCGAGACCCAGTACTTC. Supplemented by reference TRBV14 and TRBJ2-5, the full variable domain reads EAGVTQFPSHSVIEKGQTVTLRCDPISGHDNLYWYRRVMGKEIKFLLHFVKESKQDESGMPNNRFLAERTGGTYSTLKVQPAELEDSGVYFCASSQLTSGRIETQYFGPGTRLLVL.

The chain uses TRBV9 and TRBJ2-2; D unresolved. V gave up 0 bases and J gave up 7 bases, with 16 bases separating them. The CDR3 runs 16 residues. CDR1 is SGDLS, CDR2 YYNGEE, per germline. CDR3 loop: CASSVASAQTSGELFF. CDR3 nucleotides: TGTGCCAGCAGCGTAGCATCGGCCCAGACGAGCGGGGAGCTGTTTTTT.

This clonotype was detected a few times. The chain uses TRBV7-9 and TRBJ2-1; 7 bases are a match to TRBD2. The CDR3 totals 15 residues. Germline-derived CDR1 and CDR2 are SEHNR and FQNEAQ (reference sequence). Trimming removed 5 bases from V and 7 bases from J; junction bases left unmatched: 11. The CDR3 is CASSHDGGRANEQFF. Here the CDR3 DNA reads TGTGCCAGCAGCCACGACGGGGGGAGGGCGAATGAGCAGTTCTTC.

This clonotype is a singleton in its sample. The DNA for the CDR3 is TGCAGTGCTAGAGGGGCCGTAGGGACATCCATGAACACTGAAGCTTTCTTT. This sequence encodes CSARGAVGTSMNTEAFF. This sequence joins TRBV20-1 and TRBJ1-1; maybe TRBD1 (6 bases). Trimming left V 1 base short and J 0 bases short, with 18 bases between. This CDR3 has 17 residues. Germline V CDR1 and CDR2: DFQATT, SNEGSKA (reference sequence).

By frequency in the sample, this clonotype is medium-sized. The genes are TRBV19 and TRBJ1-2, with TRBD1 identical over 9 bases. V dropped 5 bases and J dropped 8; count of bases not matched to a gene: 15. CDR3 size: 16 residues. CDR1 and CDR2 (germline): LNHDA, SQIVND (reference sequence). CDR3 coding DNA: TGTGCCAGTAGTCCCGGGACAGGGAGGCGAATATTGGGCTACACCTTC. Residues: CASSPGTGRRILGYTF. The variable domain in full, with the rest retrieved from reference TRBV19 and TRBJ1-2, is DGGITQSPKYLFRKEGQNVTLSCEQNLNHDAMYWYRQDPGQGLRLIYYSQIVNDFQKGDIAEGYSVSREKKESFPLTVTSAQKNPTAFYLCASSPGTGRRILGYTFGSGTRLTVV.

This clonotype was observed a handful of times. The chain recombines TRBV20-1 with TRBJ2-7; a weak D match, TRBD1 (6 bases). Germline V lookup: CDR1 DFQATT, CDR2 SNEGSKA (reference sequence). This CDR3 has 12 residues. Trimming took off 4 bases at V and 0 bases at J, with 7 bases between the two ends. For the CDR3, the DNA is TGCAGTGCTAACAGGGCCTCCTACGAGCAGTACTTC. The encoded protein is CSANRASYEQYF.

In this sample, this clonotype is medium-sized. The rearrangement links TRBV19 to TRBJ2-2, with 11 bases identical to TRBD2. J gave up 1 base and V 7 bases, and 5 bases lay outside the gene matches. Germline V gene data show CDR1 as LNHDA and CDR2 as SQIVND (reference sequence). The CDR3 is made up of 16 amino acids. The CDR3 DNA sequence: TGTGCCAGTACCACCGGGACTAGCGGGAACACCGGGGAGCTGTTTTTT. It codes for CASTTGTSGNTGELFF.

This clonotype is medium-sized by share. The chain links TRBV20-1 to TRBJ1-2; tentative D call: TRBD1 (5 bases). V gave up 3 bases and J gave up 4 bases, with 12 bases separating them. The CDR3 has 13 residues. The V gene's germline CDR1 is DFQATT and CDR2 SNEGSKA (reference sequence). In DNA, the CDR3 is TGCAGTGCTAGTGTGGGACTGATCTATGGCTACACCTTC. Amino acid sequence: CSASVGLIYGYTF.

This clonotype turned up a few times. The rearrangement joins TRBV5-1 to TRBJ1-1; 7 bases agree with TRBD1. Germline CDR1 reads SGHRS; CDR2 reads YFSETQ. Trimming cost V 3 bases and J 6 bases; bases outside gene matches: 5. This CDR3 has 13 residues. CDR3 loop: CASSSQGIAEAFF. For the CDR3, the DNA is TGCGCCAGCAGCTCACAGGGGATCGCTGAAGCTTTCTTT.

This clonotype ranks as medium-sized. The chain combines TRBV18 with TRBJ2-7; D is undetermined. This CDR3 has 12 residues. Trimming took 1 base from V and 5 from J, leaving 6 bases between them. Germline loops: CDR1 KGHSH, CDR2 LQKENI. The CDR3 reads CASSPRPHEQYF. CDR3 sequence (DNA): TGTGCCAGCTCACCACGCCCTCACGAGCAGTACTTC.